This TCR beta chain was identified in a study of identical twins. Findings and limits, study-wide: In drawing conclusions, the study used cross-sectional statistical analysis and did not follow the same donors. Excess twin sharing in beta out-of-frame sequences was weaker.

As to this clonotype: Its antigen is still unknown.

TCRdb analysed the 5' RACE reads with MiXCR anew, one entry per CDR3 protein. The profile shows about 550,000 distinct CDR3 sequences, under 25% of them singletons. Separately, the same data were catalogued under a study of yellow fever vaccine responses in identical twins. That source adds: Reportedly, the T cell response mounted by twins to vaccine seemed partly convergent, partly personalized.

The receptor's source is a woman under 30 in good health. The sample consisted of CD4+ T cells sorted from blood.

This chain's CDR3 is CSARGPLGTGELFF. The DNA of the CDR3 is TGCAGTGCTAGGGGGCCCTTAGGGACCGGGGAGCTGTTTTTT. V and J are TRBV20-1 and TRBJ2-2, with D perhaps TRBD1 (5 bases). Germline-derived CDR1 and CDR2 are DFQATT and SNEGSKA (reference sequence). CDR3 size: 14 residues. Trimming pared 3 bases from V and 5 bases from J, leaving 13 bases between.